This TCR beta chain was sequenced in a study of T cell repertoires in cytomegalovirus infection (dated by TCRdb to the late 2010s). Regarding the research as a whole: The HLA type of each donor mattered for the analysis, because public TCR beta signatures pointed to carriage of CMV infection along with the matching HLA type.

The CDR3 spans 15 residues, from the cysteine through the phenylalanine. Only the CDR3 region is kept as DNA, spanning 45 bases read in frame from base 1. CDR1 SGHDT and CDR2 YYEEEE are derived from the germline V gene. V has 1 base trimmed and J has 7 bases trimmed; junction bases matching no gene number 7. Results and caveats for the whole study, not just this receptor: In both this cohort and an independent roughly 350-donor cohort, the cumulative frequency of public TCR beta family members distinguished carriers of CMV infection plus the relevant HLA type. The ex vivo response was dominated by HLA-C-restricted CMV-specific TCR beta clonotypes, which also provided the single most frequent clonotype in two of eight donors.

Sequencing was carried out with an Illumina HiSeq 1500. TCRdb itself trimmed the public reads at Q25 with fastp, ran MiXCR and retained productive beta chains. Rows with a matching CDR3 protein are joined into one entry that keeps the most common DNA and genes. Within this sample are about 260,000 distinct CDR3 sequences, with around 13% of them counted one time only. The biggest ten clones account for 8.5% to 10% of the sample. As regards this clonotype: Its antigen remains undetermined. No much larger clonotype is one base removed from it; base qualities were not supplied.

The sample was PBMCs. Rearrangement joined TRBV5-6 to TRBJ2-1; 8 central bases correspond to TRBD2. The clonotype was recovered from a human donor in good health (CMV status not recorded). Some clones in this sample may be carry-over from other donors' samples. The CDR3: CASSLFAGGSNEQFF. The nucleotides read TGTGCCAGCAGCTTGTTCGCGGGAGGTAGTAATGAGCAGTTCTTC.